This T cell receptor (beta chain) is drawn from a study of human T cells and chemical hapten exposure. Study-level background: Patients were given diphenylcyclopropenone on the scalp weekly across the roughly 25-week study.

Study-level results: The donors suffered from alopecia, so their immune response may not match that of healthy people. No shift was seen in TCRs above 1 in 1000 frequency with DPC sensitization.

TCRdb passed the RACE reads through MiXCR, listing each CDR3 protein once. This sample has 90,000 to 140,000 distinct CDR3 sequences, with less than 45% found just once. The CDR3 totals 16 residues. Losses at the gene ends were 3 bases for V and 5 bases for J; bases not matched to a gene: 10. Germline assignment: CDR1 LGHDT and CDR2 YNNKEL (reference sequence). In the case of this clonotype: Antigen specificity is unknown.

Time point here: patch test 3, about 24 weeks after DPC sensitization. Documented treatment: therapeutic diphenylcyclopropenone sensitization with weekly scalp DPC. This TCR was recovered from a man aged 35 to 55 with alopecia areata. Some clones in this sample may be carry-over from other donors' samples. Sequences were derived from whole blood, sampled in connection with sensitization to the hapten diphenylcyclopropenone (DPC). The chain uses TRBV3-1 and TRBJ1-5; TRBD1 aligns across 7 bases. Written as DNA, the CDR3 is TGTGCCAGCAGCCAGAGCCGACAGGGAAGTGATCAGCCCCAGCATTTT. Its translation: CASSQSRQGSDQPQHF.